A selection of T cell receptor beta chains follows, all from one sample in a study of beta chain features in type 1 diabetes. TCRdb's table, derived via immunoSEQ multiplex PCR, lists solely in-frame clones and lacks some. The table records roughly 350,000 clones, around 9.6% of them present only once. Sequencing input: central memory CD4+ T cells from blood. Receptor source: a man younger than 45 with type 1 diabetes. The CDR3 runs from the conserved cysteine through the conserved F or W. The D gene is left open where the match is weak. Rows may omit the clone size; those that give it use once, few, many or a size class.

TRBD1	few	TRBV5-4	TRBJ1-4	CASSSPTGGDEKLFF	TGTGCCAGCAGCTCCCCGACAGGGGGCGATGAAAAACTGTTTTTT
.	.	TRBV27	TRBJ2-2	CAIKKLNTGELFF	TGTGCCATCAAGAAACTCAACACCGGGGAGCTGTTTTTT
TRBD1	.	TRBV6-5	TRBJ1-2	CASSFVDRVIF	TGTGCCAGCAGCTTCGTTGACAGGGTGATCTTC
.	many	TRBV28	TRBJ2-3	CATRDSTDTQYF	TGTGCCACCCGGGACAGCACAGATACGCAGTATTTT
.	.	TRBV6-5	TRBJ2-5	CASRKAMETQYF	TGTGCCAGCCGGAAGGCCATGGAGACCCAGTACTTC
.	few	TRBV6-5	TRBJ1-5	CASSYSGDLQHF	TGTGCCAGCAGTTACTCTGGTGATCTCCAGCATTTT
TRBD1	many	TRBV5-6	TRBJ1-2	CASRPDRINYGYTF	TGTGCCAGCAGACCGGACAGGATCAACTATGGCTACACCTTC
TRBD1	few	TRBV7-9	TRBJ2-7	CASSVAYRDSSYEQYF	TGTGCCAGCAGCGTTGCGTACCGGGACAGCTCCTACGAGCAGTACTTC
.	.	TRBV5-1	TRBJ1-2	CASSPMGEGGYTF	TGCGCCAGCAGCCCTATGGGGGAGGGTGGCTACACCTTC
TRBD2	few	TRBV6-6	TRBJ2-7	CASSYLPSGSYEQYF	TGTGCCAGCAGTTACTTGCCTAGCGGGAGCTACGAGCAGTACTTC
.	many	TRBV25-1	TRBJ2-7	CASSEGGYEQYF	TGTGCCAGCAGTGAAGGGGGCTACGAGCAGTACTTC
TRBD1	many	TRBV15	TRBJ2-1	CATSRGSGQGENEQFF	TGTGCCACCAGCAGAGGATCGGGACAGGGTGAGAATGAGCAGTTCTTC
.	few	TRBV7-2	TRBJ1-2	CASSAWTANYGYTF	TGTGCCAGCAGCGCATGGACAGCTAACTATGGCTACACCTTC
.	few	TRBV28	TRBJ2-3	CASSLRTDTQYF	TGTGCCAGCAGCCTTCGCACAGATACGCAGTATTTT
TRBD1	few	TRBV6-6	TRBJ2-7	CASRGTALGEQYF	TGTGCCAGCAGAGGGACAGCCCTCGGGGAGCAGTACTTC
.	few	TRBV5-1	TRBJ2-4	CASSLEGRLDKNIQYF	TGCGCCAGCAGCTTGGAGGGAAGGTTAGACAAAAACATTCAGTACTTC
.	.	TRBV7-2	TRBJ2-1	CASSLEVSSFGNEQFF	TGTGCCAGCAGCTTAGAGGTTAGTAGCTTCGGCAATGAGCAGTTCTTC
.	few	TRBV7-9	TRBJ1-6	CASSRLYSPLHF	TGTGCCAGCAGCCGACTGTATTCACCCCTCCACTTT
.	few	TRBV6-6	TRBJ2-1	CAISGQAHQFF	TGTGCCATCAGTGGCCAGGCCCATCAGTTCTTC
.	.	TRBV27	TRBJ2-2	CASRIKQNTGELFF	TGTGCCAGCAGAATCAAACAGAACACCGGGGAGCTGTTTTTT
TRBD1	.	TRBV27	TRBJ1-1	CASSPDRGSTEAFF	TGTGCCAGCAGTCCCGACAGGGGTAGCACTGAAGCTTTCTTT
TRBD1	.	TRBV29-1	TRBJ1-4	CSVGDRSNEKLFF	TGCAGCGTCGGGGACAGATCAAATGAAAAACTGTTTTTT
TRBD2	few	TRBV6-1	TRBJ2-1	CASSAPGLAGNNEQFF	TGTGCCAGCAGTGCGCCGGGACTAGCGGGAAATAATGAGCAGTTCTTC
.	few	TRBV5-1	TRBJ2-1	CASSPRTGSINEQFF	TGCGCCAGCAGCCCTAGGACGGGTTCTATCAATGAGCAGTTCTTC
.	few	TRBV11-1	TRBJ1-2	CASSRAGTDYGYTF	TGTGCCAGCAGTAGGGCCGGGACCGACTATGGCTACACCTTC
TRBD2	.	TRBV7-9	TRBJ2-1	CASSLARRSGSSYNEQFF	TGTGCCAGCAGCTTAGCTAGACGTAGCGGGAGCTCCTACAATGAGCAGTTCTTC
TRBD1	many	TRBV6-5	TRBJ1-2	CASSTRDSGGYTF	TGTGCCAGCAGTACCCGGGACAGTGGTGGCTACACCTTC
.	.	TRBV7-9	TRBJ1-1	CASSLSGGNEAFF	TGTGCCAGCAGCTTAAGTGGGGGCAATGAAGCTTTCTTT
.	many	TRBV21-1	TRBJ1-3	CASSKGGRHSGNTIYF	TGTGCCAGCAGCAAAGGGGGGCGGCACTCTGGAAACACCATATATTTT
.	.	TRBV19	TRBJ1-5	CASSPQRSSNQPQHF	TGTGCCAGTAGCCCTCAAAGAAGTAGCAATCAGCCCCAGCATTTT
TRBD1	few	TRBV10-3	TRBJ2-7	CAIRRQGDFSYEQYF	TGTGCCATCAGGAGACAGGGGGATTTCTCCTACGAGCAGTACTTC
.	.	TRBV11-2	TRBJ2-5	CASSPTVFQETQYF	TGTGCCAGCAGCCCGACTGTGTTCCAAGAGACCCAGTACTTC
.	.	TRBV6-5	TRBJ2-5	CASSSRETQYF	TGTGCCAGCAGTTCCAGAGAGACCCAGTACTTC
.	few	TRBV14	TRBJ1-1	CASGRGSEAFF	TGTGCCAGCGGGAGGGGTTCTGAAGCTTTCTTT
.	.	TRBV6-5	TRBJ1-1	CASSPPYYTEAFF	TGTGCCAGCAGTCCGCCCTATTACACTGAAGCTTTCTTT
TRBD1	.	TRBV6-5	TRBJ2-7	CASSHGQGPYEQYF	TGTGCCAGCAGTCACGGACAGGGGCCCTACGAGCAGTACTTC
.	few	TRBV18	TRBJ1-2	CASSLQGINGYTF	TGTGCCAGCTCATTACAGGGAATTAATGGCTACACCTTC
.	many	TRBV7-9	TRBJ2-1	CASSSQTGIAYNEQFF	TGTGCCAGCAGCTCCCAAACAGGGATTGCCTACAATGAGCAGTTCTTC
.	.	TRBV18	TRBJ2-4	CASSPAGQGENIQYF	TGTGCCAGCTCACCCGCGGGGCAGGGGGAAAACATTCAGTACTTC
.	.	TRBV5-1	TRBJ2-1	CASSLRGVQSSYNEQFF	TGCGCCAGCAGCTTGAGGGGGGTCCAAAGCTCCTACAATGAGCAGTTCTTC
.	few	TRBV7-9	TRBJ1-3	CASSPGTSSSGNTIYF	TGTGCCAGCAGCCCAGGGACATCGAGCTCTGGAAACACCATATATTTT
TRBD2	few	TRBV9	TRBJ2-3	CASSATSDSHTQYF	TGTGCCAGCAGCGCTACTAGCGATTCTCATACGCAGTATTTT
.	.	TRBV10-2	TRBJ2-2	CASRLAGTTGELFF	TGCGCCAGCAGATTAGCAGGGACGACGGGGGAGCTGTTTTTT
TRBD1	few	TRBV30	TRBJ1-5	CAWSRDRGPGQPQHF	TGTGCCTGGAGCCGGGACAGGGGGCCGGGGCAGCCCCAGCATTTT
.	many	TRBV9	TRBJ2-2	CASSVVGVGTGELFF	TGTGCCAGCAGCGTAGTAGGGGTCGGCACCGGGGAGCTGTTTTTT
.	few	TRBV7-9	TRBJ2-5	CASSRDQETQYF	TGTGCCAGCAGCCGAGATCAAGAGACCCAGTACTTC
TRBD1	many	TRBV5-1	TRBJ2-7	CASSLEATGSEQYF	TGCGCCAGCAGCTTGGAAGCGACAGGGTCGGAGCAGTACTTC
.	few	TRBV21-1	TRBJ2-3	CASSNASSGTDTQYF	TGTGCCAGCAGCAACGCCTCGAGCGGCACAGATACGCAGTATTTT
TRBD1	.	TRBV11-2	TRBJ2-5	CASSFGTGGARETQYF	TGTGCCAGCAGCTTCGGGACAGGGGGTGCGAGAGAGACCCAGTACTTC
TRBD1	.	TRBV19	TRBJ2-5	CASSPGQGVETQYF	TGTGCCAGTAGTCCGGGACAGGGCGTAGAGACCCAGTACTTC